Described below is a single T cell receptor (beta chain) sequence and its context. Its antigen is currently not known. The record has no base qualities; no much larger clone is one base away. Trimmed from V: 6 bases; trimmed from J: 7 bases; junction bases lacking a gene match: 15. The CDR3 starts with the cysteine, ends with the phenylalanine, and has 15 residues. Only the CDR3 part of the read is kept: 45 bases, read in frame from the first base. The germline V gene (reference sequence) specifies SGHKS as CDR1 and YYEKEE as CDR2. The cohort comprised some 700 healthy bone marrow donors. All cohort members were sampled while nominally healthy, although unrecorded immune exposures were likely present. The donor was CMV seropositive and was included in the group of 289 seropositive cohort members. Each donor provided a peripheral blood sample, and peripheral blood mononuclear cells were used for TCR beta sequencing. Genomic DNA extraction from the blood cell samples was performed with the Qiagen DNeasy Blood Extraction Kit.

This sample is drawn from a study of cytomegalovirus exposure and HLA in healthy donors (dated by TCRdb to about 2017). Study-wide context: An earlier analysis of some 620 of the donors reported about 300 Gb of sequence data and around 110 million unique TCR beta sequences obtained from about 180 million T cells. An early release covering roughly 600 HLA-typed donors comprised roughly 300 gigabases of sequencing data and around 86 million unique TCR sequences. Among the 398 genotyped donors, around 81% belonged to the genetic ancestry cluster associated with self-reported Caucasian donors. The aim of the study was to test whether cataloging public T cell receptors could identify signatures of past pathogen exposure. The T cell repertoires of under 700 subjects were profiled by immunosequencing and related to cytomegalovirus serostatus. A separate validation cohort of roughly 130 different subjects was used in addition to the roughly 640-subject first cohort. High-throughput TCR immunosequencing, statistical association of individual TCRs with disease status, and machine learning were combined to predict cytomegalovirus infection status. A later analysis re-analyzed previously published TCR beta repertoires from approximately 670 donors and added high-resolution HLA genotyping to study TCR occurrence patterns. The later analysis used no new phenotypic data to find candidate immune exposures, relying instead on TCR beta sequences and their occurrence across donors. To decide whether each TCR beta V gene segment behaved as functional or pseudogenic, an earlier analysis of 587 of the donors relied on high-throughput TCR beta sequencing. Donor age, sex, ethnicity and CMV serostatus were compiled alongside the repertoire data. A later genetic analysis used genome-wide SNP genotypes for about three fifths of the roughly 700 donors, treating that subset as a discovery cohort. Every repertoire in the discovery cohort had been generated on one and the same sequencing platform. HLA typing covered class I and class II loci at four-digit resolution. The number of donors typed differed by locus, with about 629-630 for A, B, C, DRB1 and DQB1, roughly 520 for DQA1, some 570 for DPA1, and around 460 for DPB1. Four or five DR-DQ haplotypes were handled as single units for association and clustering because linkage in the cohort was strong. On average, about 200,000 unique TCR beta nucleotide sequences were sequenced per donor among 398 genotyped donors of the cohort, with roughly 18% of those sequences being non-productive.

Preparation of the library involved the immunoSEQ multiplex PCR assay. For the multiplex PCR, a mixture combining 60 forward primers for TCR Vbeta segments and 13 reverse primers for TCR Jbeta segments was used. The CDR3 region of rearranged TCR beta genes was amplified from genomic DNA with a multiplex PCR assay. The Illumina HiSeq System was used to sequence the amplified TCR beta libraries as 87-base-pair reads. The original pipeline was this. Across the 500 to 750 repertoires, a later analysis counted about 81 million unique TCR beta chains, 9.5 million to 13 million of which were shared by at least two donors. A nearest-neighbor algorithm error-corrected the raw reads and collapsed the reads into unique sequences, merging closely related sequences to remove PCR and sequencing errors. To assign V, D and J gene segments, CDR3 sequences were aligned to IMGT reference sequences. Each retained sequence needed at least a six-nucleotide match to both a V gene segment and a J gene segment. A rearrangement was called productive if the CDR3 had no stop codons and remained in frame with V and J, and every other rearrangement was called non-productive. Following IMGT convention, CDR3 was defined as the stretch from the second conserved V-encoded cysteine to the conserved J-encoded phenylalanine. In an earlier analysis of just under 600 of the donors, sequences lacking an unambiguous match to a single V gene segment were excluded. In an earlier analysis of some 590 of the donors, a V segment was called functional when productive rearrangements were above 56.7%, and segregating when the standard deviation between donors exceeded 5%. A statistical classification framework was built for diagnosing cytomegalovirus status from the catalog of TCR beta chain sequences. A later analysis assigned V and J genes by comparing TCR nucleotide sequences with IMGT/GENE-DB human TR gene sequences. A later analysis assigned CDR3 sequences and most-parsimonious VDJ recombination scenarios with the TCRdist pipeline. In a later analysis, each TCR beta chain was defined by its CDR3 amino acid sequence together with its V-gene family, and reads without a unique V-gene family were excluded. In a later analysis, 500 to 650 highly shared, low-generation-probability nucleotide sequences were removed to address suspected cross-contamination and a sequencing artifact. For each public chain, a later analysis derived a clonal expansion index from normalized ranks of inferred template counts within each repertoire. Generation probabilities in a later analysis came from a VDJ recombination model fitted to out-of-frame rearrangements, and those results were checked against IGoR. In a later analysis, hypergeometric tests were used to score TCR-TCR, TCR-HLA and TCR-CMV co-occurrence, with a repertoire-size bias correction applied to TCR pairs. In a later analysis, false discovery rates were estimated by permuting HLA or CMV assignments 20 times. In a later analysis, co-occurring TCRs were grouped using DBSCAN, and TCRdist sequence similarity was added for clustering within HLA-allele-positive subsets. For co-occurrence clustering, repertoires with fewer than 30,000 or more than 120,000 public chains were excluded, along with five repertoires with anomalous nucleotide sharing. Imported from immuneACCESS, the table was reduced by TCRdb to in-frame sequences with V and J called. These copies leave out some clones; in studies compared against another copy, an unresolved V gene accounts for under half, and the cause of the remainder is not known. Clonal size and the V and J genes are those of that table, whereas D and trimming came from the DNA. In all, the sample holds 65,000 to 70,000 clones, and roughly four fifths of those were seen once. 7.4% of the sample rests with the top ten.

What the work shows at the level of the full study, not this receptor alone: Linkage disequilibrium might explain the correlated functional status among segregating V segments, but an unknown experimental factor could not be excluded. Compared with the approximately 700-donor mean, donors in an Asian-associated ancestry cluster had fewer N-insertions in productive TCRs, according to a later genetic analysis. In a later analysis, HLA-associated TCR beta chains showed more clonal expansion and lower generation probabilities than non-associated chains that were equally common. Because some donors lacked HLA typing at each locus, the association tests relied only on the typed subset. The study gave a list of more than 150 TCR beta chains associated with cytomegalovirus. A further reported finding was that TCR beta sequences accurately predicted the HLA-A and HLA-B alleles for most subjects in the first cohort. A later analysis found that most CMV-associated TCR beta chains appeared HLA-restricted, with HLA associations seemingly driven largely by CMV exposure. A cluster of highly shared sequence variants was judged likely to represent a technical artifact of the sequencing pipeline. In a later analysis, TCR association rates were found to vary across HLA loci, with the most associated TCRs seen for DRB1 alleles and the fewest for HLA-C alleles. Assigning TCR associations to individual alleles was difficult when HLA alleles, especially DR and DQ, strongly co-occurred. In this cohort, only TCR beta chains were sequenced, and detectable features were limited by the absence of alpha or paired-chain data. In a later analysis, around 17,000 TCR beta sequences were associated with specific HLA alleles at a false discovery rate of 0.05. In a later genetic analysis, a missense DCLRE1C variant was associated with V-gene and J-gene trimming of TCR beta chains, and the association was replicated in an independent cohort. The presence/absence analyses assumed that sequencing depth was roughly uniform across donors, and that assumption may not be true. In a later analysis, several top co-occurrence clusters were reported to appear linked to parvovirus B19, influenza, CMV and Epstein-Barr virus. CMV serostatus was the only immune exposure information available for the cohort. Some IMGT-functional V segments, including TRBV6-2 and TRBV6-3, could not be told apart with the 87-base-pair reads, so those segments were excluded. Because counts were too low, roughly 18 rarely observed V segments, including chromosome 9 orphons, were left out of the earlier analysis of 587 of the donors. According to the authors, the approach could potentially be generalized to other disease states and immunological phenotypes. A few of the identified cytomegalovirus-associated TCR beta chains were confirmed in vitro to be specific for cytomegalovirus antigens. An earlier analysis of around 540 of the donors showed that most TCR beta V segments appeared in productive rearrangements either about 87% or about 30% of the time, which broadly matched IMGT annotations. Across donors, most TCR sequences were observed very rarely, whereas some public TCRs were present in many individuals. The classifier was reported to diagnose cytomegalovirus status with high specificity and sensitivity in both the original and validation cohorts.

The TCR sequence derives from a woman aged 25 to 39 in good health and CMV-seropositive. The sample was PBMCs. The sequence is built from TRBV5-5 and TRBJ2-7; 8 central bases correspond to TRBD1. The CDR3: CASTISRTGFGEQYF. DNA sequence: TGTGCCAGCACCATCTCCCGGACAGGGTTCGGGGAGCAGTACTTC. The entire variable domain, with the stretches around the CDR3 drawn from the reference TRBV5-5 and TRBJ2-7 proteins, is DAGVTQSPTHLIKTRGQQVTLRCSPISGHKSVSWYQQVLGQGPQFIFQYYEKEERGRGNFPDRFSARQFPNYSSELNVNALLLGDSALYLCASTISRTGFGEQYFGPGTRLTVT.